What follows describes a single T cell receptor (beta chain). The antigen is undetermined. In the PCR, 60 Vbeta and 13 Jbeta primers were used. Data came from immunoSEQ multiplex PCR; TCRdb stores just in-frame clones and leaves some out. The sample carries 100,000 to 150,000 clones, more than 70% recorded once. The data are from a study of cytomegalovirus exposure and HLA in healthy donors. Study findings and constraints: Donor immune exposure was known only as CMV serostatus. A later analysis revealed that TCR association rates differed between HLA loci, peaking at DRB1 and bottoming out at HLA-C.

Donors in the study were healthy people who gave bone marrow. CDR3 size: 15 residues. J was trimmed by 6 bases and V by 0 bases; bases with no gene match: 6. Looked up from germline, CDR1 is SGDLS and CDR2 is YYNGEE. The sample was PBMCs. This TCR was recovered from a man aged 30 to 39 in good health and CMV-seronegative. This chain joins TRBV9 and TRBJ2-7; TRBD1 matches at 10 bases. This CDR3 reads CASSVEGTGDSEQYF. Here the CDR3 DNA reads TGTGCCAGCAGCGTAGAGGGGACAGGGGATAGCGAGCAGTACTTC. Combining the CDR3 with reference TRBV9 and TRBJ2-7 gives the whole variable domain DSGVTQTPKHLITATGQRVTLRCSPRSGDLSVYWYQQSLDQGLQFLIQYYNGEERAKGNILERFSAQQFPDLHSELNLSSLELGDSALYFCASSVEGTGDSEQYFGPGTRLTVT.